The present TCR beta chain was sequenced within a study of T cell repertoires in cytomegalovirus infection. At the level of the study: A matching HLA type, together with CMV infection, was signaled by public TCR beta signatures.

This clonotype occurred many times. What it recognizes is unknown. Looked up from germline, CDR1 is SNHLY and CDR2 is FYNNEI. V lost 4 bases and J 7 bases, leaving 11 bases between the germline ends. The CDR3 runs 13 residues. Findings and caveats of the study: Cumulative frequency (of public TCR beta family members) identified carriers of CMV plus the relevant HLA. The response measured ex vivo was dominated by TCR beta clonotypes (HLA-C-restricted and CMV-specific).

TCRdb re-called the reads with MiXCR, one entry per CDR3 protein. Among 250,000 to 300,000 distinct CDR3 sequences listed, 9.1% were seen once. This clonotype originated in a human donor in good health (CMV status not recorded). Some clones in this sample may be carry-over from other donors' samples. The chain combines TRBV2 with TRBJ1-5; D is unclear. The sequenced sample consisted of PBMCs. The CDR3 here is CASSGTASQPQHF. The CDR3 region has the DNA TGTGCCAGCAGTGGGACTGCCAGCCAGCCCCAGCATTTT.